This TCR beta chain stems from a study of T-cell memory formation after mild COVID-19. TCRdb fed the 5' RACE reads into MiXCR, producing one record per CDR3 protein. Among about 88,000 distinct CDR3 sequences, nearly 25% were seen once, and the ten largest hold roughly 40%. This CDR3 region has 15 residues. V gave up 8 bases and J gave up 8 bases, with 21 bases separating them. The sequencing sample was made of PBMCs or a T cell subset sorted from them (not recorded which). This clonotype was obtained from a man between 18 and 35 years old who had mild COVID-19 (a few samples of this study predate the infection). Cell type and time point are not known. The rearrangement uses TRBV12-3 or TRBV12-4 and TRBJ2-2; a possible D gene is TRBD2 (5 bases). The DNA of the CDR3 is TGTGCCAGCGCAGAGGGTAGGGCGGAAATGGGGGAGCTGTTTTTT. As protein: CASAEGRAEMGELFF.